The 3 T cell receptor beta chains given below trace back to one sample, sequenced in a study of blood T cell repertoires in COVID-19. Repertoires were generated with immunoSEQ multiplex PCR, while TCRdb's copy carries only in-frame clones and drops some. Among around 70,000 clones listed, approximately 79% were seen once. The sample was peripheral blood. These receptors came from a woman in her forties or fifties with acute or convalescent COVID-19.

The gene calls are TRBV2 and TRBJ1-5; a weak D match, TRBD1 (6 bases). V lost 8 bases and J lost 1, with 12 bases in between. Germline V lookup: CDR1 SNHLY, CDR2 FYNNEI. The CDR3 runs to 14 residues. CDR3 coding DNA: TGTGCCAGCGGACGGGGGGCAAGCAATCAGCCCCAGCATTTT. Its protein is CASGRGASNQPQHF.

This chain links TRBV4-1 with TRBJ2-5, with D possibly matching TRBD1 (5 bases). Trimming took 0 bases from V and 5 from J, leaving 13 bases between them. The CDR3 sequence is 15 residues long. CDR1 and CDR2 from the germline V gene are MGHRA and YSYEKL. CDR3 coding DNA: TGCGCCAGCAGCCAAGAGGAAGGGGAATGGGAGACCCAGTACTTC. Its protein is CASSQEEGEWETQYF.

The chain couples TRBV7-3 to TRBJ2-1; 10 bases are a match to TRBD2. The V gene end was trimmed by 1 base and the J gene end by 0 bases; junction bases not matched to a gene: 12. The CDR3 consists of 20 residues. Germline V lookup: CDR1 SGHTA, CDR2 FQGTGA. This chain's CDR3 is CASSLIGSGGSLSSYNEQFF. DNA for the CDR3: TGTGCCAGCAGCTTAATTGGTAGCGGGGGGTCACTCAGCTCCTACAATGAGCAGTTCTTC.